This T cell receptor beta chain was identified in a study of OX40 agonist ivuxolimab in advanced cancers. Study at large: Patient treatment consisted of intravenous ivuxolimab administration every 2 weeks at 0.01 to 10 mg/kg. Partial responses occurred in three patients (one hepatocellular carcinoma, two cutaneous melanoma).

CDR1 SGHVS and CDR2 FNYEAQ come from the germline V gene. The CDR3 contains 14 residues. With 2 bases removed from V and 6 bases from J, the gap between germline ends came to 10 bases. Findings of the study overall: The authors also found low normalized T-cell clonal expansion in some nonresponders. The average count of expanded clones was higher among CD8+ T cells than among CD4+.

The data were produced by immunoSEQ multiplex PCR, yet TCRdb's version contains in-frame clones alone and is incomplete. The sample carries 60,000 to 80,000 clones, roughly nine tenths recorded once. As for this clone: Its antigen is still unknown.

The V call is TRBV7-6, the J call TRBJ2-2; a weak D match, TRBD2 (5 bases). This clonotype was obtained from an adult with an advanced solid tumor such as melanoma, head and neck, liver or kidney cancer. The sample here was CD4+ or CD8+ T cells sorted from blood, taken in a trial of the OX40 agonist ivuxolimab. In DNA, the CDR3 is TGTGCCAGCAGCTTAATCTTTAGCGCCGGGGAGCTGTTTTTT. This sequence encodes CASSLIFSAGELFF.